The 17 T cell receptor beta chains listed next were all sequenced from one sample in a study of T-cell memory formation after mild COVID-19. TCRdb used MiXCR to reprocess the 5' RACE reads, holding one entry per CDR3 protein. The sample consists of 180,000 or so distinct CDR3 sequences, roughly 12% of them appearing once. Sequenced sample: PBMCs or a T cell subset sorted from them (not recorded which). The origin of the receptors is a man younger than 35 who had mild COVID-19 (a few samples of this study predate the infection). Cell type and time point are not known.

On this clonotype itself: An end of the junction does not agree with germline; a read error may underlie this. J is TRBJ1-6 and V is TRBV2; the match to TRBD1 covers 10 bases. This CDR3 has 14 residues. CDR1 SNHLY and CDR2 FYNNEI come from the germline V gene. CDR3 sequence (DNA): TGTGCCAGCCTCCGAGGACAGGGGGATTCACCCATCCACTTT. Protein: CASLRGQGDSPIHF.

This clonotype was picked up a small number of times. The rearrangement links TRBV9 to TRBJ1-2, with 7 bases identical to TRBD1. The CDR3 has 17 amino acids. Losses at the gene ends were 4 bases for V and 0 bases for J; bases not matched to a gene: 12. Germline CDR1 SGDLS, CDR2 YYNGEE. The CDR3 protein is CASSPIDRVQANYGYTF. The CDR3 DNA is TGTGCCAGCAGCCCAATCGACAGGGTCCAGGCTAACTATGGCTACACCTTC. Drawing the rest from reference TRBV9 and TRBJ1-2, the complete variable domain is DSGVTQTPKHLITATGQRVTLRCSPRSGDLSVYWYQQSLDQGLQFLIQYYNGEERAKGNILERFSAQQFPDLHSELNLSSLELGDSALYFCASSPIDRVQANYGYTFGSGTRLTVV.

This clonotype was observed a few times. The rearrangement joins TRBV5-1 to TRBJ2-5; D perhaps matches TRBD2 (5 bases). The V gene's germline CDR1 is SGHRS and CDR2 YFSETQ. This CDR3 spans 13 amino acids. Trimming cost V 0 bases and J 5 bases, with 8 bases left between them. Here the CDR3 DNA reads TGCGCCAGCAGCTTGGGTGCGGGCGAGACCCAGTACTTC. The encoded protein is CASSLGAGETQYF.

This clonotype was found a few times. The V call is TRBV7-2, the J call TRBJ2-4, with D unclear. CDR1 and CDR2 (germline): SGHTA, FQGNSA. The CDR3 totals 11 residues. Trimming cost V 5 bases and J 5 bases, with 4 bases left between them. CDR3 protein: CASSVQNIQYF. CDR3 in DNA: TGTGCCAGCAGCGTACAAAACATTCAGTACTTC.

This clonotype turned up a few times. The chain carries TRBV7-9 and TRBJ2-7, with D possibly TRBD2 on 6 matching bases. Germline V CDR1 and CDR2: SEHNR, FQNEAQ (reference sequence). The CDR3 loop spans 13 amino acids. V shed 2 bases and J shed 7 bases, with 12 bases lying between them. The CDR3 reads CASSLPGTEEQYV. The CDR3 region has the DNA TGTGCCAGCAGCTTACCCGGGACTGAGGAGCAGTACGTC.

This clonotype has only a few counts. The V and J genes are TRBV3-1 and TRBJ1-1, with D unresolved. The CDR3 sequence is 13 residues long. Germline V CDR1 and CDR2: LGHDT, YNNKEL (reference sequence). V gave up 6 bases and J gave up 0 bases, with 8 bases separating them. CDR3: CASSRGLNTEAFF. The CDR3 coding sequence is TGTGCCAGCAGTCGGGGATTGAACACTGAAGCTTTCTTT.

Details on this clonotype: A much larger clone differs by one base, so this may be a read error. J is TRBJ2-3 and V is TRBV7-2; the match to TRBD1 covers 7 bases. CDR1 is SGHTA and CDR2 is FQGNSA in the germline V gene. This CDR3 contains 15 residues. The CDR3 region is CSSSLTGDRSDTQYF. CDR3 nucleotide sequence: TGTTCCAGCAGCTTAACAGGGGACCGATCAGATACGCAGTATTTT.

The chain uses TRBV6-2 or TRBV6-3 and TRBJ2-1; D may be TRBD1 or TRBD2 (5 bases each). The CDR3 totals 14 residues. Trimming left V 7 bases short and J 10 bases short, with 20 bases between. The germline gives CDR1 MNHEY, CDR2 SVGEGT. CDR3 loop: CASTPPPGTQEQFF. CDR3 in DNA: TGTGCCAGCACCCCACCTCCAGGGACGCAGGAGCAGTTCTTC.

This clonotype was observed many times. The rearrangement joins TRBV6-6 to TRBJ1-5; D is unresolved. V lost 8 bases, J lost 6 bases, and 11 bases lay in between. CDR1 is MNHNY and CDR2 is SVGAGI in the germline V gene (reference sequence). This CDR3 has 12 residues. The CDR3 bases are TGTGCCAGCCTCCTACCTGGTCAGCCCCAGCATTTT. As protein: CASLLPGQPQHF.

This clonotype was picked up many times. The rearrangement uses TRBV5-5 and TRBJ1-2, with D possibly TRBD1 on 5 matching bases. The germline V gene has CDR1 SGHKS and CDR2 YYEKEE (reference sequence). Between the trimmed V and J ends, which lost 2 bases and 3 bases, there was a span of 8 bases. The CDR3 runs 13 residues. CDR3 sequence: CASSFPGHYGYTF. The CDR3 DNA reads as TGTGCCAGCAGCTTTCCAGGGCACTATGGCTACACCTTC.

DNA for the CDR3: TGTGCCAGCAGCTACAGGTCCCCTAATGAGCAGTTCTTC. This codes for CASSYRSPNEQFF. The V gene is TRBV7-2, the J gene TRBJ2-1; the D gene is possibly TRBD1 (5 bases). V lost 4 bases and J 7 bases, leaving 11 bases between the germline ends. Germline loops: CDR1 SGHTA, CDR2 FQGNSA. This CDR3 is 13 amino acids long.

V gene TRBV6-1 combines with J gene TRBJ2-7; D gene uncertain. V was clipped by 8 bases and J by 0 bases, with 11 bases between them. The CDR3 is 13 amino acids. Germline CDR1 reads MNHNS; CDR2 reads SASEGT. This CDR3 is CASLSPISYEQYF. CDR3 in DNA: TGTGCCAGCTTGAGTCCCATCTCCTACGAGCAGTACTTC.

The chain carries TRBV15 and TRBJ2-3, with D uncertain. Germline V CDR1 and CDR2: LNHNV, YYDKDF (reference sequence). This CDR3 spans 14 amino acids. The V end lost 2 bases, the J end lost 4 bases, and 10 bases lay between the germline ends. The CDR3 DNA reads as TGTGCCACCAGCAGACCCTCCGGAGCAGATACGCAGTATTTT. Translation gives CATSRPSGADTQYF. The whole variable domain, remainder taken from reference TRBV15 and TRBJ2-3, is DAMVIQNPRYQVTQFGKPVTLSCSQTLNHNVMYWYQQKSSQAPKLLFHYYDKDFNNEADTPDNFQSRRPNTSFCFLDIRSPGLGDTAMYLCATSRPSGADTQYFGPGTRLTVL.

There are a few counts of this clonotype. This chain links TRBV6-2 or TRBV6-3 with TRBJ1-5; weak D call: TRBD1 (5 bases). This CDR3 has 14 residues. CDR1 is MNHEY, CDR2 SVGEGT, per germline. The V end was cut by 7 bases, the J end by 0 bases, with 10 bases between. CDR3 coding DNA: TGTGCCAGCACTCGGGACGCTAGCAATCAGCCCCAGCATTTT. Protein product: CASTRDASNQPQHF.

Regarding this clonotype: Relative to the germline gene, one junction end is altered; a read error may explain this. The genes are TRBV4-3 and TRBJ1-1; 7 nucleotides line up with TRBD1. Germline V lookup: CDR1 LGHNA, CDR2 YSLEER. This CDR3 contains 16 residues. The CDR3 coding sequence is TGCGCCAGCAGTCAAGGGGGACAGACGGGGTACACTGAAGCTTTCTTT. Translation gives CASSQGGQTGYTEAFF.

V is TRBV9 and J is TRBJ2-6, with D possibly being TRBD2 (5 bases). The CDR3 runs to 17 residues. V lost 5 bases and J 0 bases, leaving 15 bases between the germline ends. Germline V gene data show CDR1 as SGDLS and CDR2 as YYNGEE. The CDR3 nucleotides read TGTGCCAGCAGACGGGGTACCAGGAACTCTGGGGCCAACGTCCTGACTTTC. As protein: CASRRGTRNSGANVLTF.

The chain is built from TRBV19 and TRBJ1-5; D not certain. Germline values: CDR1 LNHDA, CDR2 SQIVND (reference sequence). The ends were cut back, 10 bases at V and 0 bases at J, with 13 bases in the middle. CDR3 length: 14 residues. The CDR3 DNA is TGTGCCACCCTTGCCCGGCATAGCAATCAGCCCCAGCATTTT. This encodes CATLARHSNQPQHF.